This T cell receptor beta chain originates from a study of identical twins. TCRdb re-called the 5' RACE reads through MiXCR, storing one row per CDR3 protein. The sample carries some 500,000 distinct CDR3 sequences, approximately 15% recorded once. There are 14 residues in the CDR3. The ends lost 4 bases at V and 8 bases at J; junction bases unmatched: 5. Germline V gene sequence: CDR1 SGHAT, CDR2 FQNNGV. These data were also filed under a second study, of yellow fever vaccine responses in identical twins.

V and J are TRBV11-2 and TRBJ2-1; 10 positions agree with TRBD1. The clonotype originates from a woman younger than 35 in good health. The sequencing sample was made of CD4+ T cells sorted from blood. Here the CDR3 reads CASSWTGGGDEQFF. In nucleotides, the CDR3 is TGTGCCAGCAGCTGGACAGGGGGTGGGGATGAGCAGTTCTTC.